These 15 T cell receptor beta chains share one sample of origin, sequenced in a study of blood T cell repertoires in COVID-19. The protocol was immunoSEQ multiplex PCR, while the TCRdb copy is restricted to in-frame clones and leaves out a portion. The sample yields about 64,000 clones, approximately 91% seen once. The sequencing input was peripheral blood. These receptors all stem from a human donor in a cohort sampled during active COVID-19.

This clone is a singleton in its sample. The chain is built from TRBV5-8 and TRBJ2-4, with TRBD1 identical over 7 bases. This CDR3 is 15 amino acids long. V was clipped by 2 bases and J by 6 bases; unmatched bases: 8. In germline, CDR1 is SGHTS, CDR2 YDEGEE. This chain's CDR3 is CASSFTRAGGNIQYF. CDR3 in DNA: TGTGCCAGCAGCTTTACAAGGGCAGGGGGAAACATTCAGTACTTC.

The rearrangement uses TRBV18 and TRBJ2-7, with TRBD1 matching 7 bases. The CDR3 contains 16 residues. V lost 1 base, J lost 0 bases, and 6 bases stayed unmatched. CDR1 and CDR2 from the germline V gene are KGHSH and LQKENI. CDR3: CASSPLIQGSSYEQYF. The CDR3 DNA reads as TGTGCCAGCTCACCACTAATACAGGGGAGCTCCTACGAGCAGTACTTC.

This clone is a singleton in its sample. The chain uses TRBV12-3 or TRBV12-4 and TRBJ1-2; TRBD1 might be the D (6 bases). Trimming removed 5 bases at V and 6 bases at J, with 10 bases between. The CDR3 sequence is 12 residues long. DNA for the CDR3: TGTGCCAGCAGTGGTGACAGGAATGGCTACACCTTC. It is translated as CASSGDRNGYTF.

V gene TRBV5-4 combines with J gene TRBJ2-7; D is perhaps TRBD2 (6 bases). V was clipped by 4 bases and J by 5 bases, with 16 bases between them. Looked up from germline, CDR1 is SGHNT and CDR2 is YYREEE (reference sequence). The CDR3 has 14 amino acids. CDR3 DNA sequence: TGTGCCAGCAGCCGACTAGATCTCACTCACGAGCAGTACTTC. This translates into CASSRLDLTHEQYF.

The chain joins TRBV11-2 to TRBJ2-7; perhaps TRBD1 as D (5 bases). This CDR3 spans 14 amino acids. The V end lost 0 bases, the J end lost 1 base, and 7 bases lay between the germline ends. The germline CDR1 and CDR2 sequences are SGHAT and FQNNGV. The CDR3 region has the DNA TGTGCCAGCAGCTTAGATAGGACATCCTACGAGCAGTACTTC. Its protein is CASSLDRTSYEQYF.

The chain employs TRBV7-6 and TRBJ2-3, with D hard to call. Germline values: CDR1 SGHVS, CDR2 FNYEAQ. V lost 1 base to trimming and J lost 3 bases, with 11 bases between them. The CDR3 sequence is 15 residues long. This CDR3 reads CASSLEGRLTDTQYF. The CDR3 DNA reads TGTGCCAGCAGCTTAGAAGGCAGGTTGACAGATACGCAGTATTTT.

With regard to this clone: One end of the junction is discordant with germline, which a read error may explain. The chain uses TRBV6-1 and TRBJ1-5, with D possibly being TRBD1 (6 bases). Germline-derived CDR1 and CDR2 are MNHNS and SASEGT. The CDR3 length is 13 residues. The CDR3, as DNA: TGTGCCAGCAGTGAGTCAGGGGTTCAGTCCCAGCATTTT. It specifies CASSESGVQSQHF.

V is TRBV14 and J is TRBJ2-3; TRBD1 agrees at 7 bases. Looked up from germline, CDR1 is SGHDN and CDR2 is FVKESK. After removal of 0 bases from V and 8 bases from J, the junction contained 20 bases not matched to a gene. CDR3 length: 19 residues. CDR3 in DNA: TGTGCCAGCAGCCAAGACCGTACAGGAGGACAGGCCCAGTACGTTACGCAGTATTTT. It yields the protein CASSQDRTGGQAQYVTQYF.

The V call is TRBV19, the J call TRBJ2-4, with TRBD2 as a possible D gene (6 bases). V lost 6 bases and J 4 bases, leaving 7 bases between the germline ends. The germline V gene has CDR1 LNHDA and CDR2 SQIVND (reference sequence). This CDR3 region has 12 residues. The CDR3 DNA follows: TGTGCCAGTAGAGGGACTAAAAACATTCAGTACTTC. Protein product: CASRGTKNIQYF.

This clone was detected once. The rearrangement links TRBV4-2 to TRBJ2-1; D may be TRBD1 (6 bases). V was trimmed by 0 bases and J by 4 bases, leaving 13 bases between them. Germline V gene lookup returns CDR1 LGHNA and CDR2 YNFKEQ. The CDR3 length is 16 residues. The CDR3 region has the DNA TGTGCCAGCAGCCAAGATCTGGCAGGGGCGTACAATGAGCAGTTCTTC. It yields the protein CASSQDLAGAYNEQFF.

The rearrangement joins TRBV6-6 to TRBJ1-4; 7 bases line up with TRBD1. This CDR3 contains 14 residues. Trimming at V came to 5 bases and at J to 7 bases, leaving 7 bases not matched to a gene. In germline, CDR1 is MNHNY, CDR2 SVGAGI (reference sequence). The CDR3 nucleotides are TGTGCCAGCAGTCGACAGGGCGGGAGTGAAAAACTGTTTTTT. Amino acid sequence: CASSRQGGSEKLFF.

The rearrangement joins TRBV12-3 or TRBV12-4 to TRBJ2-3; D is unresolved. V was trimmed by 7 bases and J by 9 bases, leaving 11 bases between them. The CDR3 has 11 amino acids. In DNA, the CDR3 is TGTGCCAGCACGCGAGTAAAAACGCAGTATTTT. This encodes CASTRVKTQYF.

CDR3 nucleotide sequence: TGTGCCAGCAGCTTAACGGGACAGGGAATCGATGAAGCTTTCTTT. Its translation: CASSLTGQGIDEAFF. The chain recombines TRBV11-2 with TRBJ1-1; the match to TRBD1 covers 9 bases. From germline, CDR1 is SGHAT and CDR2 FQNNGV. CDR3 length: 15 residues. V shed 2 bases and J 7 bases; nucleotides not matched to a gene: 8.

The chain recombines TRBV7-9 with TRBJ2-5; 8 bases align to TRBD1. Per the germline V gene, CDR1 is SEHNR and CDR2 is FQNEAQ (reference sequence). The J segment lost 3 bases and the V segment lost 4 bases, leaving 4 bases of the junction unmatched. CDR3 length: 14 amino acids. As DNA, the CDR3 is TGTGCCAGCAGCTGGGGACAGGTAAAAGAGACCCAGTACTTC. This codes for CASSWGQVKETQYF.

The chain carries TRBV4-2 and TRBJ2-1; 8 bases map to TRBD1. This CDR3 has 17 amino acids. J gave up 0 bases and V 6 bases, and 10 bases lay outside the gene matches. Germline V gene data show CDR1 as LGHNA and CDR2 as YNFKEQ. CDR3 bases: TGTGCCAGCAGTCCACAGGGGGGTGAGAGCTCCTACAATGAGCAGTTCTTC. Its protein is CASSPQGGESSYNEQFF.